This T cell receptor (beta chain) was retrieved from a study of shared clonotypes between healthy human individuals. The CDR3 has 13 residues. Deletions cut 1 base from V and 7 bases from J, with 8 bases between. CDR1 is MNHNS, CDR2 SASEGT, per germline. This clone was detected only once. In the same sample, other DNA sequences code for this CDR3. This table comes from immunoSEQ multiplex PCR, and its TCRdb copy is limited to in-frame clones, with some not included. The sample lists approximately 1.4 million clones, 95% to 99% occurring once. Sequencing was done on a sample of naive CD4+ T cells sorted from blood. Subset specified: CD45RA+ positively selected. This chain joins TRBV6-1 and TRBJ1-5; D uncertain. The clonotype was recovered from a man aged 30 to 45 in good health. CDR3 coding DNA: TGTGCCAGCAGTGAAGGGGTAAGACAGCCCCAGCATTTT. Its translation: CASSEGVRQPQHF.